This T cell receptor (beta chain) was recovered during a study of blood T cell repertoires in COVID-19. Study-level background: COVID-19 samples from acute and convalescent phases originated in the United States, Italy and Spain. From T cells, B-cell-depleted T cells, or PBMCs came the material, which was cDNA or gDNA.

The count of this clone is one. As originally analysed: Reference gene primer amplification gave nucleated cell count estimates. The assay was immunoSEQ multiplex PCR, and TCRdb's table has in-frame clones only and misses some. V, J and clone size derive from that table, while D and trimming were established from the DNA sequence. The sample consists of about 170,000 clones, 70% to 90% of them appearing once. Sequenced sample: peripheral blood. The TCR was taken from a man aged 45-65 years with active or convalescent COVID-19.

Here the CDR3 reads CASSDRGRRNTEAFF. CDR3 DNA: TGTGCCAGCAGTGACAGGGGCCGCCGGAACACTGAAGCTTTCTTT. This chain links TRBV6-4 with TRBJ1-1; D perhaps matches TRBD1 (5 bases). The V end was cut by 2 bases, the J end by 1 base, with 11 bases between. CDR1 is MRHNA, CDR2 SNTAGT, per germline. This CDR3 has 15 residues.